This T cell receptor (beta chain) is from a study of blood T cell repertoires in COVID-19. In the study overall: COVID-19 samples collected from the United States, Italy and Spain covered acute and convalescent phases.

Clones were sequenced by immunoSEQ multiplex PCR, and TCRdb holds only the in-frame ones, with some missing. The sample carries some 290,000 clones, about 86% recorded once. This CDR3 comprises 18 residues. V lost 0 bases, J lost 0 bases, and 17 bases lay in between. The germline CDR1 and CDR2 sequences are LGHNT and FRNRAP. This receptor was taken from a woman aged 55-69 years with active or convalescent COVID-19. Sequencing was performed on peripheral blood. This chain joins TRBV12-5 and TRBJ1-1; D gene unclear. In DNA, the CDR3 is TGTGCTAGTGGTTTGGTGAGGACTTCCCTGCTGATGAACACTGAAGCTTTCTTT. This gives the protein CASGLVRTSLLMNTEAFF.